This TCR beta chain was recovered during a study of shared clonotypes between healthy human individuals. A word on this clone: Its target is not known.

The study ran the assay at deep level. Sequenced by immunoSEQ multiplex PCR; TCRdb stores in-frame clones only, minus some. Found here are over a million clones, 96% of them singletons; the top ten hold more than 0.9%. The germline V gene has CDR1 SNHLY and CDR2 FYNNEI. V lost 6 bases and J lost 0, with 14 bases in between. The CDR3 consists of 15 residues. Study-level results: It was only blood that was sampled, and tissue repertoires likely differ. Non-shared clonotypes displayed generation probabilities falling below those of clonotypes present in all four donors. Naive subsets generally exceeded memory subsets in estimated richness.

This receptor was obtained from a man aged 30 to 39 in good health. Sequencing input: naive CD4+ T cells sorted from blood. Sample subset: CD45RA+ positively selected. V is TRBV2 and J is TRBJ1-1; D unresolved. In DNA form, the CDR3 reads TGTGCCAGCAGGAGTTTGGGGTTCTTGAACACTGAAGCTTTCTTT. Protein product: CASRSLGFLNTEAFF.